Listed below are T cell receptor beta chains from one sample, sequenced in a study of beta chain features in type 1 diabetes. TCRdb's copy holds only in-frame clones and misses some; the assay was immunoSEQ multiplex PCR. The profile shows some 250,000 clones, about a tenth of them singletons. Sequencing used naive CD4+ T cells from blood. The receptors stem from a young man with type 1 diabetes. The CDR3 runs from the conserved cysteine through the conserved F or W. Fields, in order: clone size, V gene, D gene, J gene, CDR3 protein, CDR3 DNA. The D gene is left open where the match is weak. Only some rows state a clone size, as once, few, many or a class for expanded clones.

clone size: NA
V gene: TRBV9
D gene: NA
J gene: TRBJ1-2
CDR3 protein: CASSVEGEGGYGYTF
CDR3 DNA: TGTGCCAGCAGCGTAGAGGGGGAGGGAGGCTATGGCTACACCTTC

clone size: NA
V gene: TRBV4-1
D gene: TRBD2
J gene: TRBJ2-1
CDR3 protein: CASSLGLAAYNEQFF
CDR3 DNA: TGCGCCAGCAGCTTGGGACTAGCGGCCTACAATGAGCAGTTCTTC

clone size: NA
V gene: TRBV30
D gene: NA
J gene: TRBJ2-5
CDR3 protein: CAWGRETQYF
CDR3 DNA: TGTGCCTGGGGGCGAGAGACCCAGTACTTC

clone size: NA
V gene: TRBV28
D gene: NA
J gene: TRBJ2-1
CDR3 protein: CASVNSRGANEQFF
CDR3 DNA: TGTGCCAGCGTAAACTCCAGGGGAGCGAATGAGCAGTTCTTC

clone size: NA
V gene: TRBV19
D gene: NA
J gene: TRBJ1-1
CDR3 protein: CASSIQGNGEAFF
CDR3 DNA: TGTGCCAGTAGTATCCAGGGTAACGGTGAAGCTTTCTTT

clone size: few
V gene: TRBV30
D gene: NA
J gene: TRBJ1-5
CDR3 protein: CAWTAGVGQPQHF
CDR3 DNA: TGTGCCTGGACTGCAGGGGTCGGCCAGCCCCAGCATTTT

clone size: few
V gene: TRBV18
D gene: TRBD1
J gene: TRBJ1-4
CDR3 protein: CASSPRQGADEKLFF
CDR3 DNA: TGTGCCAGCTCACCACGCCAGGGGGCGGATGAAAAACTGTTTTTT

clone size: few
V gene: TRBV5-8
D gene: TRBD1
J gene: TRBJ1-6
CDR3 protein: CASSLHKGGDSPLHF
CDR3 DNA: TGTGCCAGCAGCTTGCATAAAGGGGGCGATTCACCCCTCCACTTT

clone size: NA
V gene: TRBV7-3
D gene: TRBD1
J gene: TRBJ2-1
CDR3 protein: CASSLGQGVNEQFF
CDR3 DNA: TGTGCCAGCAGCTTAGGACAGGGGGTCAATGAGCAGTTCTTC

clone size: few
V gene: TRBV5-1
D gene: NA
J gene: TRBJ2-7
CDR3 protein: CASSLTSYEQYF
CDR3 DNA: TGCGCCAGCAGCCTCACTTCCTACGAGCAGTACTTC

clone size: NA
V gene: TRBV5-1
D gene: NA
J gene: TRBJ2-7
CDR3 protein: CASSGPPGDPYEQYF
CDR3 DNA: TGCGCCAGCAGCGGACCCCCAGGGGACCCCTACGAGCAGTACTTC

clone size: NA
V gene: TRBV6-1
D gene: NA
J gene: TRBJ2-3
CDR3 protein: CASNDRSRTDTQYF
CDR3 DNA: TGTGCCAGCAACGACAGGAGCCGCACAGATACGCAGTATTTT

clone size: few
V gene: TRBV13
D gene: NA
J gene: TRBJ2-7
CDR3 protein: CASSLSGVLLREQYF
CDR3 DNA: TGTGCCAGCAGCCTTTCAGGGGTTTTGCTTCGCGAGCAGTACTTC

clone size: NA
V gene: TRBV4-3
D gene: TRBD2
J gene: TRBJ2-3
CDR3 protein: CASSQRKGGTDTQYF
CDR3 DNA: TGCGCCAGCAGCCAAAGGAAGGGAGGGACAGATACGCAGTATTTT

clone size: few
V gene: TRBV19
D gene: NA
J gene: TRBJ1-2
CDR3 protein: CATGGGTGYTF
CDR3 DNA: TGTGCCACCGGCGGGGGTACGGGCTACACCTTC